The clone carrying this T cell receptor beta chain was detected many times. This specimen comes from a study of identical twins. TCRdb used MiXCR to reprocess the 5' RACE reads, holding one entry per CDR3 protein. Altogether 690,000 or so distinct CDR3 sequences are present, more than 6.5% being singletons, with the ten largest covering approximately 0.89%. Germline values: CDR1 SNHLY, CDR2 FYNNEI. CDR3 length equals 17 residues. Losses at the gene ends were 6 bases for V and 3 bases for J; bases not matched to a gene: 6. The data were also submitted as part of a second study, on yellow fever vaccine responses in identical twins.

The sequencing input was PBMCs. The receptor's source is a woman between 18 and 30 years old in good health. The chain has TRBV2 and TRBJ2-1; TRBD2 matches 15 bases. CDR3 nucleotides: TGTGCCAGCAGCCGGACTAGCGGGAGGGCCCTCTACAATGAGCAGTTCTTC. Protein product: CASSRTSGRALYNEQFF. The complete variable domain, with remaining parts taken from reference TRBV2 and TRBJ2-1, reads EPEVTQTPSHQVTQMGQEVILRCVPISNHLYFYWYRQILGQKVEFLVSFYNNEISEKSEIFDDQFSVERPDGSNFTLKIRSTKLEDSAMYFCASSRTSGRALYNEQFFGPGTRLTVL.